The T cell receptor beta chain under discussion was sequenced for a study of T cells in Graves' hyperthyroidism and ophthalmopathy. Broader study findings: Blood also held most thyroid clonotypes expanded beyond 0.001.

The investigators amplified TCR beta CDR3 regions from RNA transcripts. A first-round RT-PCR of the TCR CDR3 used the HTBI primer set. In TCRdb, the multiplex PCR reads were re-called with MiXCR into one record per CDR3 protein. This table holds 530,000 or so distinct CDR3 sequences, 35% to 55% found once. As concerns this clonotype: The antigen is unknown.

No progression to ophthalmopathy during 18 months of follow-up defined stable disease. Trimming took 3 bases from V and 8 from J; bases not matched to a gene: 7. The CDR3 consists of 14 residues. Germline-derived CDR1 and CDR2 are ENHRY and SYGVKD. The sample taken for sequencing was peripheral blood or thyroid tissue (not recorded which). The clonotype originates from a woman aged 18-29 years with Graves' hyperthyroidism. V gene TRBV10-3 combines with J gene TRBJ1-2, with 9 bases fitting TRBD1. CDR3 region: CAISDLGQGHGYTF. CDR3 nucleotide sequence: TGTGCCATCAGTGACCTCGGACAGGGGCACGGCTACACCTTC.